Below, 10 T cell receptor beta chains from the same sample are listed, as sequenced in a study of brain T cells in children with intractable seizures. Time point in this sample: blood from clinic visit 5 months post-surgery; TSC patient then seizure free. Assay used: immunoSEQ multiplex PCR; TCRdb lists only in-frame clones, some missing. The table lists about 350,000 clones, over 90% of them singletons. Material: peripheral blood, obtained roughly 5 months after surgery. Receptors were obtained from a boy under three years old with tuberous sclerosis and intractable seizures.

This chain links TRBV6-5 with TRBJ2-7; TRBD2 agrees at 11 bases. CDR3 length equals 14 residues. The germline CDR1 and CDR2 sequences are MNHEY and SVGAGI. V shed 2 bases, J shed 3 bases, and the junction held 0 bases outside the gene matches. The CDR3 nucleotides read TGTGCCAGCAGTTACGGGACTAGCGGCTACGAGCAGTACTTC. Its translation: CASSYGTSGYEQYF.

V is TRBV9 and J is TRBJ2-3; D unresolved. V lost 3 bases, J lost 2 bases, and 7 bases lay in between. The germline V gene has CDR1 SGDLS and CDR2 YYNGEE. The CDR3 is 13 amino acids. The CDR3 here is CASSAPNTDTQYF. The CDR3 region has the DNA TGTGCCAGCAGCGCCCCTAACACAGATACGCAGTATTTT.

In nucleotides, the CDR3 is TGTGCCAGCAGCCCCAACCGACCGGGTGGGGCCAACGTCCTGACTTTC. Protein product: CASSPNRPGGANVLTF. This chain uses TRBV5-4 with TRBJ2-6; D gene uncertain. Germline CDR1 is SGHNT and CDR2 is YYREEE (reference sequence). CDR3 size: 16 residues. The V gene lost 4 bases and the J gene lost 3 bases, with 14 bases spanning the gap.

This chain connects TRBV6-6 to TRBJ1-5; no reliable D call. This CDR3 contains 12 residues. The ends were cut back, 11 bases at V and 6 bases at J, with 14 bases in the middle. Germline loops: CDR1 MNHNY, CDR2 SVGAGI (reference sequence). CDR3 residues: CASCLMFQPQHF. CDR3 coding DNA: TGTGCCTCCTGTTTGATGTTTCAGCCCCAGCATTTT.

The V gene is TRBV25-1, the J gene TRBJ2-7; 10 bases map to TRBD1. Germline assignment: CDR1 MGHDK and CDR2 SYGVNS. V dropped 3 bases and J dropped 2; count of bases not matched to a gene: 4. This CDR3 is built from 15 residues. The CDR3 sequence is CASSEPGQGTYEQYF. For the CDR3, the DNA is TGTGCCAGCAGTGAGCCGGGACAGGGGACCTACGAGCAGTACTTC.

This sequence joins TRBV7-8 and TRBJ1-5; 9 nucleotides line up with TRBD1. J was trimmed by 4 bases and V by 0 bases; bases with no gene match: 4. The germline V gene encodes CDR1 SGHVS and CDR2 FQNEAQ. The CDR3 is 16 residues long. The CDR3 nucleotides are TGTGCCAGCAGCTTAGCGCTTGGGACAGGGAATCAGCCCCAGCATTTT. This gives the protein CASSLALGTGNQPQHF.

V usage is TRBV4-1 and J usage is TRBJ2-7; 9 nucleotides match TRBD2. Per germline, CDR1 MGHRA and CDR2 YSYEKL. The CDR3 spans 14 residues. The J segment lost 3 bases and the V segment lost 6 bases, leaving 6 bases of the junction unmatched. The CDR3 region has the DNA TGCGCCAGCAGTCCCCCGACTAGCGGCTACGAGCAGTACTTC. Its translation is CASSPPTSGYEQYF.

This chain uses TRBV29-1 with TRBJ2-7; either TRBD1 or TRBD2 may supply D (6 bases each). The CDR3 runs 14 residues. Per the germline V gene, CDR1 is SQVTM and CDR2 is ANQGSEA. The V and J ends lost 1 base and 5 bases respectively, with 15 bases between them. CDR3 sequence: CSVEGRGRNNEQYF. In DNA, the CDR3 is TGCAGCGTTGAAGGCCGGGGGCGTAACAACGAGCAGTACTTC.

V usage is TRBV2 and J usage is TRBJ2-7, with 7 bases lining up with TRBD2. The CDR3 contains 13 residues. V lost 4 bases and J lost 3; bases outside the gene matches: 3. CDR1 and CDR2 from the germline V gene are SNHLY and FYNNEI. CDR3 residues: CASSGVAGYEQYF. In DNA form, the CDR3 reads TGTGCCAGCAGTGGGGTAGCGGGCTACGAGCAGTACTTC. Filled out from reference TRBV2 and TRBJ2-7, the complete variable domain reads EPEVTQTPSHQVTQMGQEVILRCVPISNHLYFYWYRQILGQKVEFLVSFYNNEISEKSEIFDDQFSVERPDGSNFTLKIRSTKLEDSAMYFCASSGVAGYEQYFGPGTRLTVT.

The V gene is TRBV12-5, the J gene TRBJ1-2, with 8 bases aligning to TRBD1. In germline, CDR1 is LGHNT, CDR2 FRNRAP. J lost 8 bases, V lost 5 bases, and 10 bases had no gene match. The CDR3 is 14 residues long. The CDR3 DNA reads TGTGCTAGTGGTATCCCTCCGACAGGGGAAGGCTACACCTTC. It encodes CASGIPPTGEGYTF. Complete variable domain (other parts from reference TRBV12-5 and TRBJ1-2): DARVTQTPRHKVTEMGQEVTMRCQPILGHNTVFWYRQTMMQGLELLAYFRNRAPLDDSGMPKDRFSAEMPDATLATLKIQPSEPRDSAVYFCASGIPPTGEGYTFGSGTRLTVV.